This T cell receptor beta chain emerged from a study of T cell responses to AZD1222 COVID-19 vaccine. General study findings and limits: Repertoires were sampled only after the peak T cell response. The donors showed a predominance of white British ancestry and of females, with possible underestimation of clonal diversity. Two AZD1222 administrations were followed by greater Spike-specific TCR breadth and depth.

Produced via immunoSEQ multiplex PCR; TCRdb's table is partial and in-frame only. Counted here are 140,000 or so clones, around 89% occurring once; the ten biggest clones make up around 1.5%. In regard to this clone: Antigen specificity is unknown.

The CDR3 runs 14 residues. The V segment lost 5 bases and the J segment 5 bases; nucleotides outside the gene matches: 7. Germline V gene data show CDR1 as MNHEY and CDR2 as SVGAGI. The sample consisted of peripheral blood, taken on day 0 of AZD1222 vaccination. The chain employs TRBV6-5 and TRBJ1-2; 8 bases are shared with TRBD1. The receptor comes from an adult in good health. DNA for the CDR3: TGTGCCAGCAGTCAGGACAGGGCCAATTATGGCTACACCTTC. Its protein product is CASSQDRANYGYTF.